A single sample is the source of the 14 T cell receptor beta chains below, sequenced in a study of T cell responses to AZD1222 COVID-19 vaccine. Repertoires were generated with immunoSEQ multiplex PCR, while TCRdb's copy carries only in-frame clones and drops some. The data show about 140,000 clones, 75% to 90% seen once. The sample in question was peripheral blood, obtained on day 0 of AZD1222 vaccination. The receptor set was obtained from an adult in good health.

The rearrangement joins TRBV27 to TRBJ1-2; 7 nucleotides agree with TRBD1. Germline CDR1 MNHEY, CDR2 SMNVEV (reference sequence). The ends lost 5 bases at V and 4 bases at J; junction bases unmatched: 16. This CDR3 contains 17 residues. The CDR3 DNA follows: TGTGCCAGCAGTCACCGTTACCGACAGGGAGTCGGCTATGGCTACACCTTC. Its translation is CASSHRYRQGVGYGYTF.

The J gene is TRBJ1-3, the V gene TRBV18; D gene ambiguous. CDR1 is KGHSH, CDR2 LQKENI, per germline. Trimming pared 0 bases from V and 2 bases from J, leaving 11 bases between. The CDR3 runs 16 residues. Written as DNA, the CDR3 is TGTGCCAGCTCACCACCGGGTAGGGTCCCTGGAAACACCATATATTTT. Translation gives CASSPPGRVPGNTIYF. The whole variable domain, filled in from reference TRBV18 and TRBJ1-3, reads NAGVMQNPRHLVRRRGQEARLRCSPMKGHSHVYWYRQLPEEGLKFMVYLQKENIIDESGMPKERFSAEFPKEGPSILRIQQVVRGDSAAYFCASSPPGRVPGNTIYFGEGSWLTVV.

This chain uses TRBV7-8 with TRBJ1-4, with 8 bases that match TRBD1. Germline CDR1 reads SGHVS; CDR2 reads FQNEAQ. Trimming removed 5 bases from V and 5 bases from J; junction bases left unmatched: 19. This CDR3 contains 19 residues. CDR3 amino acids: CASSPSQGASLRSNEKLFF. DNA of the CDR3: TGTGCCAGCAGCCCCAGCCAGGGGGCGTCGCTTCGTTCCAATGAAAAACTGTTTTTT.

The chain is built from TRBV6-5 and TRBJ2-7; D gene ambiguous. This CDR3 region has 15 residues. CDR1 and CDR2 (germline): MNHEY, SVGAGI. The germline V and J ends were trimmed by 4 bases and 4 bases, with 17 bases remaining between them. The CDR3 DNA follows: TGTGCCAGCAGTTTTGATTCAGGACGAAGGTACGAGCAGTACTTC. Translated: CASSFDSGRRYEQYF.

The V gene is TRBV18, the J gene TRBJ2-7; tentatively, D is TRBD1 (6 bases). This CDR3 is 14 amino acids long. Germline values: CDR1 KGHSH, CDR2 LQKENI. The V and J ends lost 2 bases and 0 bases respectively, with 8 bases between them. The CDR3 nucleotides are TGTGCCAGCTCACCAATGGACAGCTCCTACGAGCAGTACTTC. Protein product: CASSPMDSSYEQYF.

This clone was seen once. V gene TRBV4-2 combines with J gene TRBJ2-7; 9 bases are a match to TRBD2. V gave up 0 bases and J gave up 2 bases; unmatched junction bases: 5. Germline lookup yields CDR1 LGHNA and CDR2 YNFKEQ. The CDR3 is 16 residues long. CDR3: CASSQEGGGAAYEQYF. For the CDR3, the DNA is TGTGCCAGCAGCCAAGAAGGCGGGGGGGCCGCCTACGAGCAGTACTTC.

This clone was picked up a small number of times. The chain couples TRBV6-2 or TRBV6-3 to TRBJ1-5, with a possible D match to TRBD1 (6 bases). The CDR3 runs 17 residues. In germline, CDR1 is MNHEY, CDR2 SVGEGT. Trimming cost V 2 bases and J 1 base, with 15 bases left between them. The CDR3 DNA is TGTGCCAGCAGTTACGGGGGCAGGGTGACGAGCAATCAGCCCCAGCATTTT. Its translation is CASSYGGRVTSNQPQHF.

The chain couples TRBV7-2 to TRBJ1-1; D possibly corresponds to TRBD1 (6 bases). V gave up 5 bases and J gave up 3 bases, with 22 bases separating them. This CDR3 contains 17 residues. Germline loops: CDR1 SGHTA, CDR2 FQGNSA. This CDR3 is CASSPDMAGARDTEAFF. The CDR3 region has the DNA TGTGCCAGCAGCCCAGATATGGCAGGGGCTAGGGACACTGAAGCTTTCTTT.

V gene TRBV10-3 combines with J gene TRBJ1-3; D call uncertain. This CDR3 spans 14 amino acids. V shed 3 bases and J shed 4 bases, with 10 bases lying between them. The germline CDR1 and CDR2 sequences are ENHRY and SYGVKD. The CDR3 loop is CAISEPDRGNTIYF. In DNA, the CDR3 is TGTGCCATCAGTGAACCGGATCGCGGAAACACCATATATTTT.

The gene calls are TRBV28 and TRBJ2-1; tentative D call: TRBD1 (5 bases). CDR1 is MDHEN and CDR2 is SYDVKM in the germline V gene. The CDR3 is made up of 13 amino acids. V was shortened by 4 bases and J by 7 bases, with 11 bases between the two germline ends. In DNA, the CDR3 is TGTGCCAGCAGTTCTTCAGGGCGGAATGAGCAGTTCTTC. Encoded protein: CASSSSGRNEQFF.

Written as DNA, the CDR3 is TGTGCCACCTCCCATACAAGGGAAAAACTGTTTTTT. Amino acids: CATSHTREKLFF. The rearrangement joins TRBV10-3 to TRBJ1-4; D is unresolved. Germline V gene data show CDR1 as ENHRY and CDR2 as SYGVKD. V was trimmed by 10 bases and J by 8 bases, leaving 14 bases between them. There are 12 residues in the CDR3.

The J gene is TRBJ2-7, the V gene TRBV7-2; D gene unclear. V was cut by 1 base and J by 5 bases, with 3 bases left in between. CDR3 length: 11 residues. The V gene's germline CDR1 is SGHTA and CDR2 FQGNSA. Here the CDR3 DNA reads TGTGCCAGCAGCTTAGTAGACGAGCAGTACTTC. This encodes CASSLVDEQYF.

This chain links TRBV28 with TRBJ1-6; a possible D gene is TRBD1 (6 bases). Germline V gene lookup returns CDR1 MDHEN and CDR2 SYDVKM. V gave up 8 bases and J gave up 8 bases, with 16 bases separating them. The CDR3 sequence is 14 residues long. In nucleotides, the CDR3 is TGTGCCAGCTTTGGGGGGGGCGAATATTCACCCCTCCACTTT. Encoded protein: CASFGGGEYSPLHF.

Regarding this clone: The identical CDR3 is also encoded by other nucleotide sequences in the sample. The chain links TRBV3-1 (or the pseudogene TRBV3-2) to TRBJ2-2; 7 bases align to TRBD2. Trimming took 2 bases from V and 6 from J; bases not matched to a gene: 0. Germline V gives CDR1 LGHDT, CDR2 YNNKEL (reference sequence). The CDR3 loop spans 13 amino acids. DNA for the CDR3: TGTGCCAGCAGCCAAAGCGGGGCCGGGGAGCTGTTTTTT. Encoded protein: CASSQSGAGELFF.